This T cell receptor (beta chain) is from a study of T cell changes during pregnancy in multiple sclerosis. The ends were cut back, 1 base at V and 2 bases at J, with 9 bases in the middle. CDR1 SGHTA and CDR2 FQGNSA come from the germline V gene. The CDR3 length is 14 residues. Clones were read by immunoSEQ multiplex PCR, and TCRdb kept only the in-frame ones, dropping some. The sample records approximately 50,000 clones, about nine tenths being singletons. The chain joins TRBV7-2 to TRBJ2-7, with unresolved D. The source material was CD4+ T cells from peripheral blood mononuclear cells, sampled after pregnancy. The TCR was taken from a female donor with multiple sclerosis, enrolled in a pregnancy study. The CDR3 protein is CASSLVVAAYEQYF. The CDR3 DNA reads TGTGCCAGCAGCTTAGTAGTTGCGGCCTACGAGCAGTACTTC.